This TCR beta chain was retrieved from a study of blood T cell repertoires in COVID-19 (dated by TCRdb to 2018 to 2020). Background for the entire study: Samples from collaborators originated in the United States, Italy and Spain and spanned both the acute and convalescent phases of COVID-19. The material from the prospective study consisted of cDNA or gDNA derived from T cells, B-cell-depleted T cells, or PBMCs. The repertoires were released in a freely available public database intended as a resource for research on the immune response to SARS-CoV-2. A de-identified subject ID, COVID-19 status, age in years and sex were almost always included in the sample metadata. The samples were drawn from two sources: the first 160 participants of the ongoing ImmuneRACE study, and 1,000 to 1,500 subjects contributed by 6 global collaborators. Where HLA class I and class II types were available, the types were taken from metadata supplied by the sample provider, not from assay-based typing. Deeply sampled blood TCRbeta repertoires from subjects exposed to, actively infected with, or recovered from COVID-19 were included in the dataset. On the study overall, not on this receptor specifically: The quantity of clinical and demographic metadata differed by source and by participant and was supplied without curation.

Comment on this clone: This receptor's antigen is unknown. No base qualities exist here, and no much larger clone lies one base off it.

One collaborating source in Seattle enrolled patients during active infection and followed them longitudinally through the course of disease. Whole blood was collected in K2EDTA tubes by collaborating institutions according to the institutions' own protocols. For TCRbeta analysis, collaborators shipped samples in one of three forms: frozen whole blood, isolated PBMCs, or DNA extracted from either of those sample types. V and J are truncated by 4 bases and 3 bases respectively, leaving an intervening sequence of 18 bases. The CDR3 runs 16 amino acids, cysteine and phenylalanine included. Only the CDR3 part of the read is kept: 48 bases, read in frame from the first base. From a lookup of the germline V gene, CDR1 and CDR2 are MNHNS and SASEGT. The immunoSEQ Assay, a bias-controlled multiplex PCR, was used to amplify TCRbeta CDR3 regions from genomic DNA. The original pipeline was this. The number of nucleated cells in each sample was estimated by amplification of reference gene primers within the assay. To quantify the absolute abundance of each unique TCRbeta CDR3 rearrangement, sequence reads were collapsed and filtered. For each sample, productive Simpson clonality was calculated as the square root of Simpson's diversity index across productive rearrangements. TCRdb took over this immuneACCESS table, retaining in-frame rearrangements with V and J assigned. Such tables are incomplete; in checked studies, under half of the missing clones stem from an unresolved V gene, and the remainder is unexplained. That table is the source of V, J and clone size, and D and trimming were worked out from the DNA. Recorded for this sample are nearly 200,000 clones; around four fifths of them occurred a single time. The ten largest clones capture under 0.95% of the sample.

The sample taken for sequencing was peripheral blood. The clonotype was recovered from a man between 60 and 75 years old with COVID-19, enrolled during active disease. The receptor chain draws on TRBV6-1 and TRBJ2-5; TRBD2 is perhaps the D gene, given 6 matching bases. The DNA reads TGTGCCAGCAGTGTAATCCGAAGGAGGGCTGAAGAGACCCAGTACTTC. Translated, it reads CASSVIRRRAEETQYF.